The source of this T cell receptor (beta chain) is a study of T-cell reconstitution after alpha-beta-depleted transplantation in children. Details on this clonotype: At one end the junction does not follow the germline gene, possibly because of a read error.

The CDR3 covers 16 residues. The germline gives CDR1 DFQATT, CDR2 SNEGSKA (reference sequence). Preparation of the TCRbeta library was carried out with unique molecular identifiers. TCRdb re-derived calls from the PCR reads in MiXCR, one entry per CDR3 protein. Of approximately 250,000 distinct CDR3 sequences detected, 9.7% appear once; the ten largest clones hold about 4.9%. Sequenced material: PBMCs from the stem cell graft donor, taken from the stem cell graft. The chain employs TRBV20-1 and TRBJ1-5, with D tentatively TRBD1 (6 bases). The sequence derives from a human donor who donated a stem cell graft to a child with SCID. CDR3 sequence reads: CCAKTTTGQRDQPQHF. CDR3 sequence (DNA): TGCTGTGCGAAAACAACTACTGGACAGAGAGATCAGCCCCAGCATTTT.